A selection of T cell receptor beta chains follows, all from one sample in a study of long-term antiretroviral therapy in people with HIV. Profiling relied on immunoSEQ multiplex PCR, and the TCRdb table lists in-frame clones only, not all of them. Here the sample spans 15,000 to 20,000 clones, around 74% being singletons. The sample was unsorted PBMCs, taken roughly 2.4 years before starting antiretroviral therapy. The receptors were sampled from a woman aged 50 to 60 with HIV. Each CDR3 is given with its conserved first and last residue. D genes are given only for firm matches. Rows give clone size only sometimes, using once, few, many, or a class for an expanded clone.

D	length	V	J	size	CDR3	DNA
TRBD1	13	TRBV10-1	TRBJ2-1	NA	CASSANRGNEQFF	TGCGCCAGCAGTGCCAACAGGGGCAATGAGCAGTTCTTC
NA	12	TRBV19	TRBJ2-3	NA	CASSIYIITQYF	TGTGCCAGTAGTATTTACATAATTACGCAGTATTTT
NA	14	TRBV6-5	TRBJ2-2	NA	CASSYFGNTGELFF	TGTGCCAGCAGTTACTTTGGGAACACCGGGGAGCTGTTTTTT
NA	13	TRBV19	TRBJ2-3	NA	CASGFQGTDTQYF	TGTGCCAGTGGATTCCAGGGCACAGATACGCAGTATTTT
TRBD2	15	TRBV5-1	TRBJ2-1	NA	CASSLVSGGAGEQFF	TGCGCCAGCAGCTTGGTTAGCGGGGGGGCAGGTGAGCAGTTCTTC
TRBD1	15	TRBV28	TRBJ1-6	once	CASSFMGTGSSPLHF	TGTGCCAGCAGTTTTATGGGGACAGGGTCTTCACCCCTCCACTTT
NA	15	TRBV5-1	TRBJ1-1	NA	CASSLGGTGDTEAFF	TGCGCCAGCAGCTTGGGGGGTACGGGGGACACTGAAGCTTTCTTT
NA	16	TRBV6-1	TRBJ1-6	few	CASSEGYRGSFSPLHF	TGTGCCAGCAGTGAAGGATATAGGGGCAGCTTTTCACCCCTCCACTTT
TRBD2	15	TRBV18	TRBJ2-1	NA	CASSPIAGFRGEQFF	TGTGCCAGCTCACCAATAGCGGGGTTCCGCGGGGAGCAGTTCTTC
NA	16	TRBV5-6	TRBJ2-3	once	CASSLFPFASTDTQYF	TGTGCCAGCAGCTTGTTCCCATTCGCTAGCACAGATACGCAGTATTTT
NA	13	TRBV5-1	TRBJ2-7	NA	CASSTGTFNEQYF	TGCGCCAGCAGTACCGGGACATTTAACGAGCAGTACTTC
TRBD2	16	TRBV6-5	TRBJ2-4	few	CASSYGRGGSWDIQYF	TGTGCCAGCAGTTACGGGCGGGGGGGCAGTTGGGACATTCAGTACTTC
TRBD1	14	TRBV9	TRBJ1-6	few	CAGGTGNDNSPLHF	TGTGCCGGGGGGACAGGGAACGATAATTCACCCCTCCACTTT
NA	13	TRBV30	TRBJ1-3	NA	CAWSVLRGNTIYF	TGTGCCTGGAGTGTGTTACGGGGGAACACCATATATTTT
TRBD1	16	TRBV5-1	TRBJ1-5	NA	CASSLEGQGGNQPQHF	TGCGCCAGCAGCCTGGAGGGACAGGGAGGAAATCAGCCCCAGCATTTT
TRBD1	13	TRBV11-2	TRBJ1-1	few	CASSLGQGGEAFF	TGTGCCAGCAGCTTAGGACAGGGAGGTGAAGCTTTCTTT